Listed below are T cell receptor beta chains from one sample, sequenced in a study of T cell responses to AZD1222 COVID-19 vaccine. The repertoire was sequenced with immunoSEQ multiplex PCR; TCRdb's copy has only in-frame clones and lacks some. This sample has around 45,000 clones, with roughly 77% found just once. The sample here was peripheral blood, taken 28 days after the second dose of the MenACWY control vaccine. The receptor source for this set is an adult who received the MenACWY meningococcal vaccine as a control. Both conserved end residues are part of each CDR3. A D gene is named only where the DNA matches it firmly. Rows may omit the clone size; those that give it use once, few, many or a size class.

j_gene	abundance	d_gene	v_gene	CDR3nt	CDR3aa
TRBJ2-2	few	TRBD2	TRBV6-4	TGTGCCAGCAGTGCTAGCGGGAGCACCGGGGAGCTGTTTTTT	CASSASGSTGELFF
TRBJ2-7	.	.	TRBV19	TGTGCCAGTAGTATCCGAGAGGCTACCTACGAGCAGTACTTC	CASSIREATYEQYF
TRBJ1-1	.	.	TRBV15	TGTGCCACCAGCAGAAAGGGCACTGAAGCTTTCTTT	CATSRKGTEAFF
TRBJ1-6	once	TRBD1	TRBV14	TGTGCCAGCAGCCGGAGGCGACCGGGACAGAATAATTCACCCCTCCACTTT	CASSRRRPGQNNSPLHF
TRBJ1-4	.	.	TRBV7-9	TGTGCCAGCAGCTCCCCGGCGGAAAAACTGTTTTTT	CASSSPAEKLFF
TRBJ2-7	few	.	TRBV30	TGTGCCTGGAGTGGGATGGGGCAGGGTTCCTACGAGCAGTACTTC	CAWSGMGQGSYEQYF
TRBJ2-1	.	TRBD2	TRBV29-1	TGCAGCGTTGAAATCGGGACTAGCGGGAGTAACGATGAGCAGTTCTTC	CSVEIGTSGSNDEQFF
TRBJ1-5	.	.	TRBV3-1/TRBV3-2	TGTGCCAGCAGCCAGAATAGCAATCAGCCCCAGCATTTT	CASSQNSNQPQHF
TRBJ1-4	.	.	TRBV5-6	TGTGCCAGCAGCTTGGGGTCAGGGGCTAATGAAAAACTGTTTTTT	CASSLGSGANEKLFF
TRBJ2-1	.	TRBD1	TRBV6-5	TGTGCCAGCAGTAACGACAGGGGCCCTGTTAATGAGCAGTTCTTC	CASSNDRGPVNEQFF
TRBJ2-3	.	.	TRBV5-1	TGCGCCAGCAGCGGAGAGGAGGGCGTCACAGATACGCAGTATTTT	CASSGEEGVTDTQYF
TRBJ2-3	.	TRBD2	TRBV4-1	TGCGCCAGCAGCCAAGAAAGGGGACTAAGCACAGATACGCAGTATTTT	CASSQERGLSTDTQYF
TRBJ2-1	once	TRBD1	TRBV19	TGTGCCAGTAGCCTTTCAGGGGGCGCAGGGGGTGAGCAGTTCTTC	CASSLSGGAGGEQFF
TRBJ1-5	.	TRBD1	TRBV19	TGTGCCAGTCTCCGGGACAGGGGGATGGAAAGCAATCAGCCCCAGCATTTT	CASLRDRGMESNQPQHF
TRBJ2-3	.	.	TRBV11-3	TGTGCCAGCAGCCTAGGGAGGGATACGCAGTATTTT	CASSLGRDTQYF
TRBJ1-1	.	.	TRBV24-1	TGTGCCACCTGGTCAGGTAGGGTGAACACTGAAGCTTTCTTT	CATWSGRVNTEAFF